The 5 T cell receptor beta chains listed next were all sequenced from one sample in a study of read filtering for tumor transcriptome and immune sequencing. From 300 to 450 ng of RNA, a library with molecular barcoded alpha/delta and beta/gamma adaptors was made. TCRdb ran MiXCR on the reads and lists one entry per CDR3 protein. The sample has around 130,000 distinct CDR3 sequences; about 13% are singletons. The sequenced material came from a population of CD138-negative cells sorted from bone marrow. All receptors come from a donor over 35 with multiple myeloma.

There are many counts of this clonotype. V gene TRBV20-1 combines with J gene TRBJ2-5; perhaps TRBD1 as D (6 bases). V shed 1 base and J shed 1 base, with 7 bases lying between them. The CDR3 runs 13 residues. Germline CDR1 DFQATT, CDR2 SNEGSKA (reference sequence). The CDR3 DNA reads TGCAGTGCTAGAGGGACAGTCCAAGAGACCCAGTACTTC. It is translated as CSARGTVQETQYF.

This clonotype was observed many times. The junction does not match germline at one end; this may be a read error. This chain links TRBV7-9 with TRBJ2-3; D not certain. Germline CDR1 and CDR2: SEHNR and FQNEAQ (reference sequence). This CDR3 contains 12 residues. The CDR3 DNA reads TGTGCCAGCAGCTTACTGCCGTCCCCAGAGGATTTT. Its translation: CASSLLPSPEDF. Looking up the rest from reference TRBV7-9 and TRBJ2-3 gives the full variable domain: DTGVSQNPRHKITKRGQNVTFRCDPISEHNRLYWYRQTLGQGPEFLTYFQNEAQLEKSRLLSDRFSAERPKGSFSTLEIQRTEQGDSAMYLCASSLLPSPEDFGPGTRLTVL.

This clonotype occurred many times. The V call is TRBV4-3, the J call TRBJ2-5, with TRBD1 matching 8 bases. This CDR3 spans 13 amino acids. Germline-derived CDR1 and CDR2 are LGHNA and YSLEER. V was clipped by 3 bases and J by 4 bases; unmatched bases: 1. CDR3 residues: CASSHTGGETQYF. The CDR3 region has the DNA TGCGCCAGCAGCCATACAGGGGGAGAGACCCAGTACTTC.

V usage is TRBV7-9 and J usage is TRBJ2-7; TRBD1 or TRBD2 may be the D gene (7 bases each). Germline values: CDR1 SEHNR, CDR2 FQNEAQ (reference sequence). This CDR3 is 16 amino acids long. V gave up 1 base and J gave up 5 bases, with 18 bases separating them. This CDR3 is CASSLDPGRGGNEQYF. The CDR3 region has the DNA TGTGCCAGCAGCTTAGATCCCGGCAGGGGGGGTAACGAGCAGTACTTC.

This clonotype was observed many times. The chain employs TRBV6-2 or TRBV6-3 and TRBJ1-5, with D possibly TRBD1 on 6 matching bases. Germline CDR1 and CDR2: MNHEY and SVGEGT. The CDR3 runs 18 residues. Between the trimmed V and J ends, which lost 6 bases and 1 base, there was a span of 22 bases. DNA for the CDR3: TGTGCCAGCAGCAACCACAGGGAAGTGGGAAGGAGCAATCAGCCCCAGCATTTT. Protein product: CASSNHREVGRSNQPQHF.